This note documents a single TCR beta chain sequence. Antigen specificity is unknown. V lost 4 bases and J lost 2, with 12 bases in between. Germline V gives CDR1 KGHSH, CDR2 LQKENI. This CDR3 has 15 residues. TCR cDNA, made by 5'RACE template switching, carried an added universal primer site and UMIs. TCRdb reprocessed the 5' RACE reads with MiXCR, giving one entry per CDR3 protein. This table holds more than 300,000 distinct CDR3 sequences, around 6.8% found once. The data derive from a study of T cells after yellow fever vaccination. General observations from the study: Across the CD4 and CD8 compartments, a small share of clonotypes was present in both. Reappearance after the booster was seen for most primary-vaccination clones, at 96% CD4 and 88% CD8.

The source material was PBMCs, sampled about 49 days after the first yellow fever vaccination. This TCR derives from a man aged 18-30 years who received the YFV17D yellow fever vaccine. This chain links TRBV18 with TRBJ1-5; perhaps TRBD1 as D (5 bases). CDR3 region: CASSRGDLGNQPQHF. The CDR3 coding sequence is TGTGCCAGCTCACGAGGGGACCTCGGCAATCAGCCCCAGCATTTT.